This T cell receptor (beta chain) was retrieved from a study of cytomegalovirus exposure and HLA in healthy donors. At the level of the study: Among 350 to 500 genotyped donors, more than 65% fell in the Caucasian-associated ancestry cluster. Study conclusions and caveats: Reports showed the classifier diagnosing cytomegalovirus status with high specificity and sensitivity. Cytomegalovirus association was assigned to around 150 TCR beta chains.

The V and J ends lost 0 bases and 0 bases respectively, with 8 bases between them. Per the germline V gene, CDR1 is SGHTA and CDR2 is FQGNSA. The CDR3 is 15 amino acids. PCR was performed using 60 Vbeta and 13 Jbeta primers. Using immunoSEQ multiplex PCR, the repertoire was profiled, and TCRdb retains in-frame clones only, with some absent. The data contain some 150,000 clones, roughly 80% of them singletons. In the case of this clone: Antigen: not known.

The sample consisted of PBMCs. The receptor was isolated from a man in his fifties in good health and CMV-seropositive. The chain joins TRBV7-2 to TRBJ1-1, with D unresolved. The CDR3 coding sequence is TGTGCCAGCAGCTTAGCTGGCAGGATGAACACTGAAGCTTTCTTT. Translated, it gives CASSLAGRMNTEAFF.